The count of the clone carrying this T cell receptor beta chain is one. The target antigen is unknown. CDR3 length equals 17 residues. V lost 1 base and J 1 base, leaving 16 bases between the germline ends. CDR1 SEHNR and CDR2 FQNEAQ come from the germline V gene (reference sequence). The data stem from a study of T cell responses to AZD1222 COVID-19 vaccine. Study conclusions and caveats: Donors were largely white British and mainly female; clonal diversity was possibly underestimated.

Here immunoSEQ multiplex PCR was the method, and the copy in TCRdb shows in-frame clones only, minus some. This table has under 140,000 clones, roughly 92% appearing once. The sequencing used peripheral blood, collected 28 days after the second AZD1222 dose. The TCR sequence derives from an adult who received the AZD1222 COVID-19 vaccine. The genes are TRBV7-9 and TRBJ2-5; D might be TRBD1 (5 bases). The CDR3 sequence: CASSLGVGAGFQETQYF. The CDR3 DNA reads TGTGCCAGCAGCTTAGGTGTCGGAGCAGGGTTCCAAGAGACCCAGTACTTC.